Below are 4 T cell receptor beta chains sequenced from a single sample in a study of shared clonotypes between healthy human individuals. Using immunoSEQ multiplex PCR, the repertoire was profiled, and TCRdb retains in-frame clones only, with some absent. The repertoire holds 2,500,000 or so clones, with just over 90% as singletons. Sequencing input: naive CD4+ T cells sorted from blood. Subset defined: CD45RA+ positively selected. These receptors all come from a young man in good health.

The chain recombines TRBV12-1 with TRBJ2-3; whether TRBD1, the table's D call, matches the DNA was not checked. TRBV12-1 is labeled a pseudogene. This CDR3 comprises 16 residues. The CDR3, as DNA: TGTGCCAGCAGCTTTGCGCGGCAGGGGGAATGGGATACGCAGTATTTT. Translation gives CASSFARQGEWDTQYF.

The rearrangement joins TRBV30 to TRBJ2-7; a possible D gene is TRBD1 (6 bases). Per germline, CDR1 GTSNPN and CDR2 SVGIG (reference sequence). The CDR3 is 12 residues long. Trimming removed 0 bases from V and 8 bases from J, with 11 bases in between. The CDR3 DNA is TGTGCCTGGAGTGTACAATGGGACAAGCAGTACTTC. It encodes CAWSVQWDKQYF.

The chain combines TRBV6-5 with TRBJ1-2; D is ambiguous. The CDR3 covers 15 residues. Trimming removed 0 bases from V and 4 bases from J, with 12 bases in between. Germline CDR1 is MNHEY and CDR2 is SVGAGI. CDR3 sequence (DNA): TGTGCCAGCAGTTACTCGACACGAGCGTTCTATGGCTACACCTTC. It codes for CASSYSTRAFYGYTF.

CDR3 DNA: TGCGCCAGCAGCCAAGACCCCAACTCTGGGACGCAGTATTTT. As protein: CASSQDPNSGTQYF. This sequence joins TRBV4-3 and TRBJ2-3; D ambiguous. The V end was cut by 0 bases, the J end by 9 bases, with 13 bases between. In germline, CDR1 is LGHNA, CDR2 YSLEER. This CDR3 contains 14 residues.